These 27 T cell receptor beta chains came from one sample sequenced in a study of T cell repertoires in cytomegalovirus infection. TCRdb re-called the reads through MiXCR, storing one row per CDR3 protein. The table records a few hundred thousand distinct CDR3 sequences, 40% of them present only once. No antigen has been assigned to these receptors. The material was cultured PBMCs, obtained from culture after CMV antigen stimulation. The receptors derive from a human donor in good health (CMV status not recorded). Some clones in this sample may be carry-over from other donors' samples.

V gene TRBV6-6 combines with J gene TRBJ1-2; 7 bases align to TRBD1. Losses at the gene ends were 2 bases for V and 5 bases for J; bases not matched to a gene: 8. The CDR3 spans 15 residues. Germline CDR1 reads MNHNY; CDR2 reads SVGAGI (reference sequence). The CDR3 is CASSYLVQGTYGYTF. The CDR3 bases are TGTGCCAGCAGTTACCTCGTACAGGGGACTTATGGCTACACCTTC.

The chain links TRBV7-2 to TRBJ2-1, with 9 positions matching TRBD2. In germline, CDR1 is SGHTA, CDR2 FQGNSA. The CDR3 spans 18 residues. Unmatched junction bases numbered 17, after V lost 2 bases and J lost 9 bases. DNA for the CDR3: TGTGCCAGCAGCTTAATGGGAACCGGGGGGCTAGCGGGAACTGAGCAGTTCTTC. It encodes CASSLMGTGGLAGTEQFF. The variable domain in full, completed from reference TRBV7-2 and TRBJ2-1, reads GAGVSQSPSNKVTEKGKDVELRCDPISGHTALYWYRQSLGQGLEFLIYFQGNSAPDKSGLPSDRFSAERTGGSVSTLTIQRTQQEDSAVYLCASSLMGTGGLAGTEQFFGPGTRLTVL.

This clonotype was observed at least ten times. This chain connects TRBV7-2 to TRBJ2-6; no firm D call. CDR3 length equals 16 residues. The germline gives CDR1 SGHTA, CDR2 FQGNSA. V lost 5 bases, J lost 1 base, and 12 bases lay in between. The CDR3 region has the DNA TGTGCCAGCAGCCACTCCTCTGGTTCTGGGGCCAACGTCCTGACTTTC. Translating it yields CASSHSSGSGANVLTF.

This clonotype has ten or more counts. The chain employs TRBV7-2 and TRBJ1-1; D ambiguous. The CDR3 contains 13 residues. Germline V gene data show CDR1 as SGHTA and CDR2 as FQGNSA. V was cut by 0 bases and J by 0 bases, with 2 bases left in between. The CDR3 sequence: CASSLALNTEAFF. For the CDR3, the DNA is TGTGCCAGCAGCTTAGCTTTGAACACTGAAGCTTTCTTT.

The CDR3 reads CASSPYPGGDSGANVLTF. The CDR3 nucleotides read TGCGCCAGCAGCCCGTATCCAGGGGGCGACTCTGGGGCCAACGTCCTGACTTTC. This chain uses TRBV5-1 with TRBJ2-6; TRBD1 agrees at 8 bases. CDR1 and CDR2 (germline): SGHRS, YFSETQ. The CDR3 extends over 18 amino acids. V shed 4 bases and J 0 bases; nucleotides not matched to a gene: 9.

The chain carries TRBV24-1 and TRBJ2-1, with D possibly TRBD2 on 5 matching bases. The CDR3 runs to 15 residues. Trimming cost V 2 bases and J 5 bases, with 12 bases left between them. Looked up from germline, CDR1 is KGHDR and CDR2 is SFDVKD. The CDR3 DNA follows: TGTGCCACCAGTGATTCAGGAGGTTTCCACAATGAGCAGTTCTTC. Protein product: CATSDSGGFHNEQFF.

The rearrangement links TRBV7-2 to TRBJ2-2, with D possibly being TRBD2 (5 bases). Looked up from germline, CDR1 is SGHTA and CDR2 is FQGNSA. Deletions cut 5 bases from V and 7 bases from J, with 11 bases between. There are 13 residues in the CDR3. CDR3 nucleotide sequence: TGTGCCAGCAGCCCCGGGGTCGGCGGGGAGCTGTTTTTT. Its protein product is CASSPGVGGELFF.

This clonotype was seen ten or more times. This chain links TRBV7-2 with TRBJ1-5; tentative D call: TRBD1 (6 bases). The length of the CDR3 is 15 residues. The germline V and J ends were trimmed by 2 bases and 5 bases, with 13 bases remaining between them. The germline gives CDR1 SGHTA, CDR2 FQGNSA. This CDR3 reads CASSLRAGVDQPQHF. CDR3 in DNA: TGTGCCAGCAGCTTAAGGGCAGGGGTGGATCAGCCCCAGCATTTT.

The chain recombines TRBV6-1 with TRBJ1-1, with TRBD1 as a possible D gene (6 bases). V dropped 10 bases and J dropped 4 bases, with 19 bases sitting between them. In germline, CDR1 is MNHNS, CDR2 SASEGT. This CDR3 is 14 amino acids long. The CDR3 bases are TGTGCCACCCGGAGGGGGGCTGAGAGCACTGAAGCTTTCTTT. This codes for CATRRGAESTEAFF.

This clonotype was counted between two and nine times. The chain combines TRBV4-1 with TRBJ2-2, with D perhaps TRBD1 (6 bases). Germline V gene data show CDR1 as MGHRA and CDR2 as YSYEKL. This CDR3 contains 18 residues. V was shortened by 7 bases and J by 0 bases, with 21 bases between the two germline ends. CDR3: CASTMNVWGHPNTGELFF. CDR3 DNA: TGCGCCAGCACCATGAATGTTTGGGGACACCCGAACACCGGGGAGCTGTTTTTT.

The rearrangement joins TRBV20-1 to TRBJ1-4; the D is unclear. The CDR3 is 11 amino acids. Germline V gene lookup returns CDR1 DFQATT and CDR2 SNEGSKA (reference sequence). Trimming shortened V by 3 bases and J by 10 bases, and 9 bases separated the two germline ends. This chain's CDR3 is CSASVLGKLFF. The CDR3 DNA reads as TGCAGTGCTAGCGTTTTGGGAAAACTGTTTTTT.

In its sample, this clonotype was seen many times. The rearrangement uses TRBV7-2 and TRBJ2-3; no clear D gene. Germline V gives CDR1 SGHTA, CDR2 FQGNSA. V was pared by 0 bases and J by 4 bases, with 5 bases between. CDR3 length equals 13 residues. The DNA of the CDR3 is TGTGCCAGCAGCTTAGCAAGCCCAGATACGCAGTATTTT. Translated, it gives CASSLASPDTQYF.

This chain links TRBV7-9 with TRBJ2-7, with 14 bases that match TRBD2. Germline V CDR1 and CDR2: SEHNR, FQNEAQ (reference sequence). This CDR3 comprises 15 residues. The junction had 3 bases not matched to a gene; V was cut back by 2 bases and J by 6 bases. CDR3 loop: CASSLWTSGRFEQYF. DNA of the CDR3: TGTGCCAGCAGCTTATGGACTAGCGGGAGGTTCGAGCAGTACTTC.

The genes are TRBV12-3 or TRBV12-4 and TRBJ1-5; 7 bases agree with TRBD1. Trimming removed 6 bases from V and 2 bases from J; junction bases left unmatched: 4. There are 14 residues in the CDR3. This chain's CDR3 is CASRTTGRNQPQHF. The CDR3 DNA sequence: TGTGCCAGCAGGACGACAGGGCGCAATCAGCCCCAGCATTTT.

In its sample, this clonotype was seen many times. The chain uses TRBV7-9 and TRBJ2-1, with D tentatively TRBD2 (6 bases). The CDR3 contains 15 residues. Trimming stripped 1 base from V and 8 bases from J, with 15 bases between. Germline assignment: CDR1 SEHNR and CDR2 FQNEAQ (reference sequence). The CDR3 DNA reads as TGTGCCAGCAGCTTAGTAGAGGGCGGGGATGATGAGCAGTTCTTC. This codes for CASSLVEGGDDEQFF.

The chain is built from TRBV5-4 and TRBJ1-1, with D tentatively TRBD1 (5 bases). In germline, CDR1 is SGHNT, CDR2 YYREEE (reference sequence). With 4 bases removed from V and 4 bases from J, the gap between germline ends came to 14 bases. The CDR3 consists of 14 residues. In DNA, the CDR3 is TGTGCCAGCAGCCCGGAGGTCGGGGCCACTGAAGCTTTCTTT. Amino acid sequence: CASSPEVGATEAFF. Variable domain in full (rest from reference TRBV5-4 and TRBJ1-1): ETGVTQSPTHLIKTRGQQVTLRCSSQSGHNTVSWYQQALGQGPQFIFQYYREEENGRGNFPPRFSGLQFPNYSSELNVNALELDDSALYLCASSPEVGATEAFFGQGTRLTVV.

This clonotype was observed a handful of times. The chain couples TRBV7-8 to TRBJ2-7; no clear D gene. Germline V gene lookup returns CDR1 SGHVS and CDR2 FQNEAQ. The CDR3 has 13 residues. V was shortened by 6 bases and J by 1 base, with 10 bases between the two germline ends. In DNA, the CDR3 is TGTGCCAGCAGTGGGCCGCCTTCCTACGAGCAGTACTTC. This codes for CASSGPPSYEQYF.

Here the CDR3 reads CASSLLIAGGPSTDTQYF. CDR3 nucleotide sequence: TGTGCCAGCAGCTTATTAATAGCGGGGGGCCCTTCCACAGATACGCAGTATTTT. The chain couples TRBV11-2 to TRBJ2-3; TRBD2 matches 10 bases. CDR1 is SGHAT, CDR2 FQNNGV, per germline. The CDR3 is made up of 18 amino acids. Trimming at V came to 2 bases and at J to 2 bases, leaving 10 bases not matched to a gene.

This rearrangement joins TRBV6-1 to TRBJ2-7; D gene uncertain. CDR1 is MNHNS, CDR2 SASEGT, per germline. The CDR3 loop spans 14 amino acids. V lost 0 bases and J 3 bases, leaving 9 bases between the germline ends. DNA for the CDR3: TGTGCCAGCAGTGAAGCCCTAGGATTCTACGAGCAGTACTTC. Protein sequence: CASSEALGFYEQYF.

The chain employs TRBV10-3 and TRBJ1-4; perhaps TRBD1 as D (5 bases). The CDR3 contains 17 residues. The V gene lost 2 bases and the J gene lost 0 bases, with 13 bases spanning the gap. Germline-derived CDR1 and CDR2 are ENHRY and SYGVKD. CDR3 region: CAISERDGLATNEKLFF. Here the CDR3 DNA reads TGTGCCATCAGTGAGCGGGACGGATTAGCAACTAATGAAAAACTGTTTTTT.

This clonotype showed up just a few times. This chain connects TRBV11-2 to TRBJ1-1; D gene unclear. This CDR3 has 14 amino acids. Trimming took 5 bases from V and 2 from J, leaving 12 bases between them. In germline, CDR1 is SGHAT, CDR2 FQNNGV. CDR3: CASSKHLSNTEAFF. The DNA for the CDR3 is TGTGCCAGCAGCAAACACCTTAGTAACACTGAAGCTTTCTTT.

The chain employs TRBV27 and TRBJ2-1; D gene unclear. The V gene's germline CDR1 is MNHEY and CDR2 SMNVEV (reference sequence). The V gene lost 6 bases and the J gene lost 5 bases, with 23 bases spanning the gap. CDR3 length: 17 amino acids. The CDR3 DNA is TGTGCCAGCAGCACTATCCCTAGGACCCACAACAACAATGAGCAGTTCTTC. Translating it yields CASSTIPRTHNNNEQFF.

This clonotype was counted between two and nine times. CDR3 DNA sequence: TGTGCCAGCAGTTTCGCCGGATACCAAGGGGACACCATATATTTT. Its translation: CASSFAGYQGDTIYF. The chain links TRBV28 to TRBJ1-3; D might be TRBD1 (5 bases). V lost 3 bases and J 8 bases, leaving 17 bases between the germline ends. This CDR3 is 15 amino acids long. The germline gives CDR1 MDHEN, CDR2 SYDVKM. The variable domain in full, with the rest retrieved from reference TRBV28 and TRBJ1-3, is DVKVTQSSRYLVKRTGEKVFLECVQDMDHENMFWYRQDPGLGLRLIYFSYDVKMKEKGDIPEGYSVSREKKERFSLILESASTNQTSMYLCASSFAGYQGDTIYFGEGSWLTVV.

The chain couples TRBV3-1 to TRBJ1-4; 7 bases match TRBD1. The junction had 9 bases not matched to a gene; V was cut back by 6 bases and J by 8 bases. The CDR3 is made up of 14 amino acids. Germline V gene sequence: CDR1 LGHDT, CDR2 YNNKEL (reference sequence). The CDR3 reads CASRNRGFGEKLFF. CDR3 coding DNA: TGTGCCAGCAGGAACAGGGGTTTCGGGGAAAAACTGTTTTTT.

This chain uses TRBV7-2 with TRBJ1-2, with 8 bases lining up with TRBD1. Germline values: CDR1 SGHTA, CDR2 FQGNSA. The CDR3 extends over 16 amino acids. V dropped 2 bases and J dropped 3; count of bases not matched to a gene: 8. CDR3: CASSLNWQGAHYGYTF. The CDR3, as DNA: TGTGCCAGCAGCTTAAATTGGCAGGGGGCGCACTATGGCTACACCTTC.

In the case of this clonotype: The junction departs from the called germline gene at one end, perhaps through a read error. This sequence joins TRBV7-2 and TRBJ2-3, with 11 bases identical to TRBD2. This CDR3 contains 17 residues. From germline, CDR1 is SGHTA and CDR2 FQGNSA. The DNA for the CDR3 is TGTGTCAGCAGGCCCACCGGGACTAGCGGATACACAGATACGCAGTATTTT. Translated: CVSRPTGTSGYTDTQYF.

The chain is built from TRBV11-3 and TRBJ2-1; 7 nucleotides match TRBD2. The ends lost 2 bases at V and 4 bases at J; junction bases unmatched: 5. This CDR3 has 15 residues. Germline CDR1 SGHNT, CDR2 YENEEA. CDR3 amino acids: CASSLSGTKYNEQFF. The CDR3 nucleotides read TGTGCCAGCAGCTTAAGTGGGACTAAATACAATGAGCAGTTCTTC. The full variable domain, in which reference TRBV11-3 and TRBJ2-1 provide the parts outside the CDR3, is EAGVVQSPRYKIIEKKQPVAFWCNPISGHNTLYWYLQNLGQGPELLIRYENEEAVDDSQLPKDRFSAERLKGVDSTLKIQPAELGDSAVYLCASSLSGTKYNEQFFGPGTRLTVL.